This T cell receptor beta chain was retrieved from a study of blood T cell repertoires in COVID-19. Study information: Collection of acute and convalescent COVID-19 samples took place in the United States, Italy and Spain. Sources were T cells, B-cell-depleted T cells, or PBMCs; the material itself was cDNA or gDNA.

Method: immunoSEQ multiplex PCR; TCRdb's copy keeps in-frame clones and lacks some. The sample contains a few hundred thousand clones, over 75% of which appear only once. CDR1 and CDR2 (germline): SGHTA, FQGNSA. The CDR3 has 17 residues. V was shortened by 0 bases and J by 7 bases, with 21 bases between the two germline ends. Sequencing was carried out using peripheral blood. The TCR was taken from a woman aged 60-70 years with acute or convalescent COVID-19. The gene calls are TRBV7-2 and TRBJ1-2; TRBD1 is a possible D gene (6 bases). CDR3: CASSLAPGALLYGGYTF. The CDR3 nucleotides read TGTGCCAGCAGCTTAGCTCCAGGGGCCTTACTATATGGTGGCTACACCTTC.